The rows below give T cell receptor beta chains drawn from one sample of a study of T cell changes during pregnancy in multiple sclerosis. Measured with immunoSEQ multiplex PCR; TCRdb has only the in-frame clones, and not every one. The data show tens of thousands of clones, 90% seen once. The sequenced sample was peripheral blood, obtained in the first trimester of pregnancy. These receptors all come from a female donor in good health, enrolled as a control in a pregnancy study. Both conserved end residues are part of each CDR3. Fields, in order: D gene, V gene, J gene, clone size, CDR3 DNA, CDR3 protein. D genes are given only for firm matches. Clone sizes are given selectively: once, few, many, or a class where the clone is expanded.

>TRBD2|TRBV30|TRBJ2-2|-
TGTGCCTGCCTCCCGGGACTAGCGGGGACCGGGGAGCTGTTTTTT
CACLPGLAGTGELFF
>TRBD1|TRBV11-3|TRBJ1-2|-
TGTGCCAGCAGGCGCTCCGGGACAGATGGCTACACCTTC
CASRRSGTDGYTF
>TRBD1|TRBV11-2|TRBJ1-1|-
TGTGCCAGCAGCTTGACGGACAGGGGCGTTGAAGCTTTCTTT
CASSLTDRGVEAFF
>-|TRBV5-1|TRBJ1-2|-
TGCGCCAGCAGCTTGGCCCCAGACTATGGCTACACCTTC
CASSLAPDYGYTF
>TRBD2|TRBV4-1|TRBJ2-3|-
TGCGCCAGCAGCCAAGATCCCGGGACTAGCGGGGGGGGCACAGATACGCAGTATTTT
CASSQDPGTSGGGTDTQYF
>TRBD2|TRBV5-1|TRBJ2-7|-
TGCGCCAGCAGCTTGGATGCTAGCGGGAGCTCCTACGAGCAGTACTTC
CASSLDASGSSYEQYF
>-|TRBV2|TRBJ2-7|-
TGTGCCAGCACAGCGGAGGGCTACGAGCAGTACTTC
CASTAEGYEQYF
>-|TRBV21-1|TRBJ2-5|-
TGTGCCAGCGGGGCAGAGACCCAGTACTTC
CASGAETQYF
>TRBD2|TRBV5-8|TRBJ2-2|-
TGTGCCAGCAGTATTAGGGGAGGGATCAACACCGGGGAGCTGTTTTTT
CASSIRGGINTGELFF
>TRBD1|TRBV11-3|TRBJ2-7|-
TGTGCCAGCAGCCCCCAATCGGGGACAGGGGGTTACGAGCAGTACTTC
CASSPQSGTGGYEQYF
>-|TRBV4-3|TRBJ1-3|-
TGCGCCAGCAGCCCCTTCGGCCGTCGACAGGCCTCCTCTGGAAACACCATATATTTT
CASSPFGRRQASSGNTIYF
>TRBD2|TRBV4-3|TRBJ2-2|few
TGCGCCAGCAGCCAAGATCGGCTCGAGGTAGCGGGAGAACTCGGGGAGCTGTTTTTT
CASSQDRLEVAGELGELFF
>TRBD1|TRBV4-2|TRBJ1-2|once
TGTGCCAGCAGCCAAGATGGGGCCGCTTTAGGGACAGCCTATGGCTACACCTTC
CASSQDGAALGTAYGYTF
>-|TRBV9|TRBJ2-6|-
TGTGCCAGCAGCGGGTGGACAAGGACCGTAAGCTCTGGGGCCAACGTCCTGACTTTC
CASSGWTRTVSSGANVLTF
>-|TRBV5-8|TRBJ1-5|-
TGTGCCAGCAGCGGCAGCCACGGGAATCAGCCCCAGCATTTT
CASSGSHGNQPQHF
>TRBD2|TRBV28|TRBJ2-7|once
TGTGCCAGCAGAGCGGGAGGGCAGCACGAGCAGTACTTC
CASRAGGQHEQYF
>-|TRBV12-5|TRBJ2-7|-
TGTGCTAGTGGTTTTCACGGAGGACCTAGCTCCTACGAGCAGTACTTC
CASGFHGGPSSYEQYF
>-|TRBV9|TRBJ1-3|-
TGTGCCAGCAGCGTAGGGGGGATAGGGGGTGGAAACACCATATATTTT
CASSVGGIGGGNTIYF
>-|TRBV19|TRBJ2-7|once
TGTGCCAGTAGTAATAACCAGGCGAGAGACTACGAGCAGTACTTC
CASSNNQARDYEQYF
>TRBD2|TRBV28|TRBJ2-3|-
TGTGCCAGCAGTTTATCTCTAGCGGGAGAAAATACGCAGTATTTT
CASSLSLAGENTQYF